This T cell receptor beta chain derives from a study of Graves' ophthalmopathy and Graves' hyperthyroidism. This clonotype was seen more than once but under ten times. Calling hyperthyroidism stable required that no ophthalmopathy show up within 18 months of follow-up. Scientists amplified the TCR beta CDR3 regions from RNA transcripts. Second-round multiplex PCR came after first-round RT-PCR with HTBI primers. MiXCR, run by TCRdb on the multiplex PCR reads, gives a single entry per CDR3 protein. The sample lists some 410,000 distinct CDR3 sequences; around a fifth were seen once. The sample comprised peripheral blood. The sequence derives from a young woman with stable Graves' hyperthyroidism.

Here the CDR3 reads CASSISPQTSYEQYF. In nucleotides, the CDR3 is TGTGCCAGTAGTATATCCCCCCAGACATCCTACGAGCAGTACTTC. The V call is TRBV19, the J call TRBJ2-7; D is unclear. The CDR3 length is 15 residues. Deletions cut 2 bases from V and 1 base from J, with 12 bases between. The V gene's germline CDR1 is LNHDA and CDR2 SQIVND (reference sequence).